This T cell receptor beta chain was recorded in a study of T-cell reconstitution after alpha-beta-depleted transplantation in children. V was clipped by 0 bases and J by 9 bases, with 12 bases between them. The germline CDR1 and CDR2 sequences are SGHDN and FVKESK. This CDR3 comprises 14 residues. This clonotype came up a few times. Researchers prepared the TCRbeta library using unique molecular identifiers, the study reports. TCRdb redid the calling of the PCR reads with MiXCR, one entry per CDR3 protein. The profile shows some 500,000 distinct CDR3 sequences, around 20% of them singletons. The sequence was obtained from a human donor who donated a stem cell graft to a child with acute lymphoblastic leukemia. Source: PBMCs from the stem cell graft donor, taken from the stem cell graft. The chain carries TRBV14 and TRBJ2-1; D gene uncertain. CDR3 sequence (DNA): TGTGCCAGCAGCCAAGATTTAATCATCACTGAGCAGTTCTTC. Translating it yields CASSQDLIITEQFF.